The rows below give T cell receptor beta chains drawn from one sample of a study of OX40 agonist ivuxolimab in advanced cancers. Only in-frame clones appear in the TCRdb table, and some are missing; sequencing was by immunoSEQ multiplex PCR. The sample includes 50,000 to 75,000 clones, under 95% of them seen just once. The material was CD4+ or CD8+ T cells sorted from blood, obtained in a trial of the OX40 agonist ivuxolimab. Receptor source: an adult with an advanced solid tumor such as melanoma, head and neck, liver or kidney cancer. Both conserved end residues are part of each CDR3. The D gene is left open where the match is weak. The size field is filled for only some rows; it gives once, few, many or a size class.

d_call,clone_size,j_call,v_call,cdr3_aa,cdr3_nt
-,-,TRBJ2-7,TRBV29-1,CSVEDRWAGRLGEQYF,TGCAGCGTTGAAGATCGATGGGCCGGGAGACTGGGAGAGCAGTACTTC
-,-,TRBJ2-2,TRBV18,CASSPNTGELFF,TGTGCCAGCTCACCTAACACCGGGGAGCTGTTTTTT
-,-,TRBJ2-1,TRBV28,CAAQNWGGAEDEQFF,TGTGCCGCCCAGAATTGGGGAGGAGCGGAGGATGAGCAGTTCTTC
TRBD1,-,TRBJ2-6,TRBV19,CASSPDRAGANVLTF,TGTGCCAGTAGTCCTGACAGGGCTGGGGCCAACGTCCTGACTTTC
TRBD1,-,TRBJ1-2,TRBV2,CASSEETGAHYGYTF,TGTGCCAGCAGTGAAGAAACAGGGGCCCACTATGGCTACACCTTC
-,-,TRBJ2-5,TRBV5-8,CASSLYERPETQYF,TGTGCCAGCAGCTTGTACGAGAGGCCAGAGACCCAGTACTTC
-,-,TRBJ2-2,TRBV6-9,CASSYWPGAEHRGAVF,TGTGCCAGCAGTTATTGGCCAGGGGCCGAACACCGGGGAGCTGTTTTT
-,-,TRBJ2-7,TRBV6-1,CASRSGHTYEQYF,TGTGCCAGCAGGAGCGGTCATACCTACGAGCAGTACTTC
-,once,TRBJ2-7,TRBV5-5,CASSFFTGISTYEQYF,TGTGCCAGCAGCTTTTTTACGGGGATAAGTACCTACGAGCAGTACTTC
TRBD2,-,TRBJ2-7,TRBV11-2,CASSLDASGGASFYEQYF,TGTGCCAGCAGCTTAGATGCTAGCGGGGGGGCGTCCTTTTACGAGCAGTACTTC
-,-,TRBJ1-1,TRBV25-1,CASSPTRQMNTEAFF,TGTGCCAGCAGTCCAACCAGGCAAATGAACACTGAAGCTTTCTTT
-,-,TRBJ2-1,TRBV5-4,CASSLEKAYNEQFF,TGTGCCAGCAGCTTGGAGAAGGCCTACAATGAGCAGTTCTTC
-,-,TRBJ1-4,TRBV5-1,CASSSDPNGEKLFF,TGCGCCAGCAGCTCCGACCCGAACGGTGAAAAACTGTTTTTT
-,-,TRBJ1-1,TRBV10-3,CAIMDSLNTEAFF,TGTGCCATCATGGACAGCCTGAACACTGAAGCTTTCTTT
TRBD2,-,TRBJ2-6,TRBV29-1,CSVEGAGGRIKLTGANVLTF,TGCAGCGTTGAAGGGGCGGGGGGCCGGATTAAGCTTACTGGGGCCAACGTCCTGACTTTC
-,-,TRBJ2-7,TRBV4-3,CASSQQSTDSSYEQYF,TGCGCCAGCAGCCAACAGTCCACCGACAGCTCCTACGAGCAGTACTTC
-,-,TRBJ1-2,TRBV5-6,CASSLARGYGYTF,TGTGCCAGCAGCTTGGCCAGGGGCTATGGCTACACCTTC
-,few,TRBJ1-1,TRBV28,CASQGSTEAFF,TGTGCCAGCCAGGGATCCACTGAAGCTTTCTTT
TRBD1,-,TRBJ1-1,TRBV5-1,CASSPGTGGGKTEAFF,TGCGCCAGCAGCCCCGGGACAGGGGGTGGAAAAACTGAAGCTTTCTTT
-,-,TRBJ2-3,TRBV2,CASSEIGGPTDTQYF,TGTGCCAGCAGTGAAATAGGGGGGCCCACAGATACGCAGTATTTT
TRBD1,-,TRBJ2-5,TRBV12-5,CASGLGGTGETQYF,TGTGCTAGTGGTTTAGGGGGGACAGGAGAGACCCAGTACTTC
-,-,TRBJ2-1,TRBV11-1,CASSLAGYEQFF,TGTGCCAGCAGCTTAGCAGGGTATGAGCAGTTCTTC
-,-,TRBJ2-7,TRBV14,CASTQGGRNEQYF,TGTGCCAGCACCCAGGGGGGGCGCAACGAGCAGTACTTC
-,few,TRBJ1-5,TRBV2,CASRTRRGRDEPQHF,TGTGCCAGCAGGACGCGTAGGGGACGGGATGAGCCCCAGCATTTT
TRBD1,-,TRBJ1-2,TRBV10-3,CAISGTGEYDYGYTF,TGTGCCATCAGTGGGACAGGGGAGTATGACTATGGCTACACCTTC
-,-,TRBJ1-2,TRBV29-1,CSANVPGRGYTF,TGCAGCGCTAATGTGCCCGGCCGGGGCTACACCTTC
TRBD1,once,TRBJ1-1,TRBV5-4,CASSIGQGANTEAFF,TGTGCCAGCAGCATCGGACAGGGGGCGAACACTGAAGCTTTCTTT
-,-,TRBJ2-6,TRBV5-4,CASSLGVSGANVLTF,TGTGCCAGCAGCTTGGGGGTCTCAGGGGCCAACGTCCTGACTTTC
-,-,TRBJ2-1,TRBV10-1,CASSQVYNEQFF,TGCGCCAGCAGTCAAGTCTACAATGAGCAGTTCTTC
-,-,TRBJ2-1,TRBV2,CASSEGGLLSGNYNEQFF,TGTGCCAGCAGTGAAGGTGGACTACTTAGCGGAAATTACAATGAGCAGTTCTTC
-,-,TRBJ1-3,TRBV5-5,CASSQEQVSGNTIYF,TGTGCCAGCAGCCAAGAACAGGTCTCTGGAAACACCATATATTTT
-,-,TRBJ2-7,TRBV5-5,CASSLPGLSSYEQYF,TGTGCCAGCAGCTTGCCGGGCTTAAGCTCCTACGAGCAGTACTTC
-,-,TRBJ1-6,TRBV21-1,CASSKFLRGAQGSPLHF,TGTGCCAGCAGCAAATTCCTCAGGGGAGCTCAGGGCTCACCCCTCCACTTT
TRBD1,-,TRBJ2-7,TRBV30,CAGTGGYEQYF,TGTGCCGGGACAGGGGGCTACGAGCAGTACTTC
-,-,TRBJ1-2,TRBV6-1,CASSDPGDGYTF,TGTGCCAGCAGTGACCCAGGGGACGGCTACACCTTC
-,-,TRBJ2-2,TRBV6-1,CASSEAWNPRTGELFF,TGTGCCAGCAGTGAAGCTTGGAACCCCCGGACCGGGGAGCTGTTTTTT
-,-,TRBJ1-1,TRBV7-9,CASSLVDTEAFF,TGTGCCAGCAGCTTGGTCGACACTGAAGCTTTCTTT
-,-,TRBJ2-3,TRBV30,CAWSGPGGVGTDTQYF,TGTGCCTGGAGTGGGCCAGGTGGGGTAGGCACAGATACGCAGTATTTT
-,-,TRBJ2-2,TRBV6-5,CASRFHDRPSGELFF,TGTGCCAGCAGATTCCACGACAGACCGTCCGGGGAGCTGTTTTTT
TRBD1,-,TRBJ1-1,TRBV29-1,CSVEVQGHGTEAFF,TGCAGCGTTGAGGTACAGGGGCACGGAACTGAAGCTTTCTTT
TRBD1,-,TRBJ1-1,TRBV10-3,CAISSLRDSDTEAFF,TGTGCCATCAGTTCCCTCCGGGACAGTGACACTGAAGCTTTCTTT
-,-,TRBJ1-5,TRBV6-1,CASLIGVSNQPQHF,TGTGCCAGCCTAATAGGGGTTAGCAATCAGCCCCAGCATTTT
-,-,TRBJ2-1,TRBV6-4,CASSVLGGNEQFF,TGTGCCAGCAGTGTCCTCGGCGGGAATGAGCAGTTCTTC
-,-,TRBJ2-1,TRBV5-1,CASSARQYNEQFF,TGCGCCAGCAGCGCTAGACAGTACAATGAGCAGTTCTTC
TRBD2,once,TRBJ2-1,TRBV5-6,CASSLFGLAGGNEQFF,TGTGCCAGCAGCTTATTCGGACTAGCGGGAGGCAATGAGCAGTTCTTC
-,-,TRBJ2-7,TRBV19,CASKSKDLSYEQYF,TGTGCCAGTAAGAGTAAAGATCTCTCCTACGAGCAGTACTTC
TRBD2,-,TRBJ2-1,TRBV7-3,CASSLMGGLAGYGQFF,TGTGCCAGCAGCTTAATGGGGGGACTAGCCGGGTATGGGCAGTTCTTC
TRBD1,-,TRBJ2-7,TRBV11-2,CASSPDRAYEQYF,TGTGCCAGCAGCCCTGACAGGGCATACGAGCAGTACTTC
TRBD2,-,TRBJ2-7,TRBV5-1,CASSPEAGVTSEQYF,TGCGCCAGCAGCCCCGAAGCGGGAGTTACATCCGAGCAGTACTTC
TRBD2,-,TRBJ2-5,TRBV27,CASSLGPRGGEETQYF,TGTGCCAGCAGTTTAGGCCCGCGGGGGGGAGAGGAGACCCAGTACTTC